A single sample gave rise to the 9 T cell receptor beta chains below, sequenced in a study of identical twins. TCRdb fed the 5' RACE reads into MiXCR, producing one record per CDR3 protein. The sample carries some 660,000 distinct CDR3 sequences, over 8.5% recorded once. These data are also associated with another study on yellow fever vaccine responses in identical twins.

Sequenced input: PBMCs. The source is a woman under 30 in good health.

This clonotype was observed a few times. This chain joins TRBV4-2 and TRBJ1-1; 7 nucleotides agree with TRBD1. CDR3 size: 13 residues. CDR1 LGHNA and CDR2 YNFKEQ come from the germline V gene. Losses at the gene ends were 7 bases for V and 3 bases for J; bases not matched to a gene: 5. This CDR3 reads CASTIQGYTEAFF. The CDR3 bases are TGTGCCAGCACTATACAGGGGTACACTGAAGCTTTCTTT.

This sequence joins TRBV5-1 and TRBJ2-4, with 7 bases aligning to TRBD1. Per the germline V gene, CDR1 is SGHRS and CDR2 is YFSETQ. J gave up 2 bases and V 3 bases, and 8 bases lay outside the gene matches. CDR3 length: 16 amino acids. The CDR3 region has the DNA TGCGCCAGCAGCTCGGCAGACAGGGAATCCAAAAACATTCAGTACTTC. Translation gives CASSSADRESKNIQYF.

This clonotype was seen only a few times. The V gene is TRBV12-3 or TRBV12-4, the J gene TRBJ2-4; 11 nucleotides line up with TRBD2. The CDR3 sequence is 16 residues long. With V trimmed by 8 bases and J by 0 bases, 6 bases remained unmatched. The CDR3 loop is CASGIAGGQAKNIQYF. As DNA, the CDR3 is TGTGCCAGCGGGATAGCGGGAGGGCAAGCCAAAAACATTCAGTACTTC.

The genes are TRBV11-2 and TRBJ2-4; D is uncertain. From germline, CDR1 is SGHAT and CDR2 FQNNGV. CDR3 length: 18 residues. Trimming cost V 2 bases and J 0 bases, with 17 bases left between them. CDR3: CASSLFSISSIAKNIQYF. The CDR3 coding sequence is TGTGCCAGCAGCTTATTTTCCATAAGTTCCATAGCCAAAAACATTCAGTACTTC.

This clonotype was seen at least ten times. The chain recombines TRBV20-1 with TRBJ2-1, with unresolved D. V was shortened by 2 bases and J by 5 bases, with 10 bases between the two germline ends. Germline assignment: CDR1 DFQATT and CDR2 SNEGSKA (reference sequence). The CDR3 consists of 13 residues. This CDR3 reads CSARFRADNEQFF. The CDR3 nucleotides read TGCAGTGCTAGATTTAGGGCAGACAATGAGCAGTTCTTC.

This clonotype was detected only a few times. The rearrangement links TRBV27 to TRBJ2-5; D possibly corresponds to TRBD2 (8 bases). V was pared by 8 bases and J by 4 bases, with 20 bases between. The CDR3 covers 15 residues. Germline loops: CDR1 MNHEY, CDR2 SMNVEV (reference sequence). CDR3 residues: CASRGGSRTGETQYF. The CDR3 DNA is TGTGCCAGCCGGGGGGGCAGTAGGACAGGAGAGACCCAGTACTTC.

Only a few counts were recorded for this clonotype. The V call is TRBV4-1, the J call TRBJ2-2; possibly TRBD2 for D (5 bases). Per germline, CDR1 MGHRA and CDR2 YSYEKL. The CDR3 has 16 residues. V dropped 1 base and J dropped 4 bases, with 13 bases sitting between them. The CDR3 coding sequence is TGCGCCAGCAGCCAAGCGGGTAGCGTGCTCACCGGGGAGCTGTTTTTT. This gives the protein CASSQAGSVLTGELFF.

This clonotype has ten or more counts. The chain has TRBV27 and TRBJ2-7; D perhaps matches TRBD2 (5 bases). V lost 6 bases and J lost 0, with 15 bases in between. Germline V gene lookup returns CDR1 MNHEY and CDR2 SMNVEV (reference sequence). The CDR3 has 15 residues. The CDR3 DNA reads TGTGCCAGCAGGAGCGGACCAAGGAGCTCCTACGAGCAGTACTTC. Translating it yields CASRSGPRSSYEQYF.

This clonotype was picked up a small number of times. The CDR3 region has the DNA TGTGCCAGCACCCGCTACAGGGACTCTTCCTACGAGCAGTACTTC. Its protein product is CASTRYRDSSYEQYF. The chain employs TRBV6-1 and TRBJ2-7; D possibly uses TRBD1 or TRBD2 (6 bases each). Germline-derived CDR1 and CDR2 are MNHNS and SASEGT. CDR3 length equals 15 residues. V was shortened by 7 bases and J by 1 base, with 17 bases between the two germline ends.